The 27 T cell receptor beta chains in this list originate from one sample, sequenced in a study of blood T cell repertoires in COVID-19 (TCRdb year 2020). Libraries came from the immunoSEQ multiplex PCR assay. In its TCRdb copy, this immuneACCESS table keeps in-frame sequences only and misses some clones. Where compared with another copy, unresolved V genes explain less than half of these, and the others have no known cause. This sample has 91,000 or so clones in its table, and 75% to 95% of those were observed once. Around 4% of the sample lies in the top ten. Sequences were obtained from peripheral blood. The source is a woman aged 45-59 years in a cohort sampled during active COVID-19.

This clone was counted ten times or more. The rearrangement joins TRBV4-1 to TRBJ1-1; no reliable D call. CDR1 is MGHRA, CDR2 YSYEKL, per germline. Trimming stripped 4 bases from V and 3 bases from J, with 12 bases between. This CDR3 spans 14 amino acids. The CDR3 sequence is CASSPRWRDTEAFF. DNA of the CDR3: TGCGCCAGCAGCCCGAGGTGGAGGGACACTGAAGCTTTCTTT.

V gene TRBV5-6 combines with J gene TRBJ2-5, with unresolved D. The CDR3 sequence is 12 residues long. Trimming shortened V by 1 base and J by 2 bases, and 3 bases separated the two germline ends. Germline lookup yields CDR1 SGHDT and CDR2 YYEEEE. CDR3 in DNA: TGTGCCAGCAGCTTGTATCAAGAGACCCAGTACTTC. As protein: CASSLYQETQYF.

This clone was detected only once. The J gene is TRBJ2-2, the V gene TRBV5-1; TRBD1 matches at 7 bases. Germline CDR1 SGHRS, CDR2 YFSETQ. This CDR3 has 16 residues. V lost 4 bases to trimming and J lost 4 bases; unmatched junction nucleotides: 10. The CDR3 here is CASSPPRQGATGELFF. The CDR3 DNA reads as TGCGCCAGCAGCCCTCCCAGACAGGGTGCCACCGGGGAGCTGTTTTTT.

The chain combines TRBV28 with TRBJ1-6; D remains unclear. Germline CDR1 and CDR2: MDHEN and SYDVKM. Trimming pared 6 bases from V and 0 bases from J, leaving 12 bases between. This CDR3 spans 16 amino acids. In DNA form, the CDR3 reads TGTGCCAGCAGCCCATATGTTAGCTCCTATAATTCACCCCTCCACTTT. It is translated as CASSPYVSSYNSPLHF. The variable domain in full, completed from reference TRBV28 and TRBJ1-6, reads DVKVTQSSRYLVKRTGEKVFLECVQDMDHENMFWYRQDPGLGLRLIYFSYDVKMKEKGDIPEGYSVSREKKERFSLILESASTNQTSMYLCASSPYVSSYNSPLHFGNGTRLTVT.

The rearrangement links TRBV28 to TRBJ2-7; D perhaps matches TRBD1 (6 bases). This CDR3 spans 16 amino acids. The V gene lost 6 bases and the J gene lost 1 base, with 19 bases spanning the gap. From germline, CDR1 is MDHEN and CDR2 SYDVKM. This CDR3 reads CASSSSWGQGSYEQYF. CDR3 DNA sequence: TGTGCCAGCAGCTCATCTTGGGGGCAGGGATCCTACGAGCAGTACTTC. Supplemented by reference TRBV28 and TRBJ2-7, the full variable domain reads DVKVTQSSRYLVKRTGEKVFLECVQDMDHENMFWYRQDPGLGLRLIYFSYDVKMKEKGDIPEGYSVSREKKERFSLILESASTNQTSMYLCASSSSWGQGSYEQYFGPGTRLTVT.

This clone was counted between two and nine times. This rearrangement joins TRBV11-3 to TRBJ2-7; D perhaps matches TRBD2 (5 bases). The V and J ends lost 4 bases and 2 bases respectively, with 12 bases between them. The CDR3 totals 14 residues. Germline V gene data show CDR1 as SGHNT and CDR2 as YENEEA. The CDR3 here is CASSSRVRPYEQYF. As DNA, the CDR3 is TGTGCCAGCAGCTCGAGGGTCCGACCCTACGAGCAGTACTTC.

This chain connects TRBV5-1 to TRBJ2-3, with 8 bases that match TRBD2. Trimming at V came to 2 bases and at J to 11 bases, leaving 10 bases not matched to a gene. The germline gives CDR1 SGHRS, CDR2 YFSETQ. This CDR3 is 14 amino acids long. In DNA, the CDR3 is TGCGCCAGCAGCTTCGTACGGGAGGGCCAGGAGCAGTATTTT. Its protein is CASSFVREGQEQYF.

This clone has only one observation. J is TRBJ2-2 and V is TRBV27, with 10 positions matching TRBD1. Germline CDR1 is MNHEY and CDR2 is SMNVEV (reference sequence). This CDR3 comprises 16 residues. The V segment lost 3 bases and the J segment 6 bases; nucleotides outside the gene matches: 7. CDR3: CASSLGQGFVAGELFF. The CDR3 DNA reads TGTGCCAGCAGTTTGGGACAGGGGTTCGTTGCCGGGGAGCTGTTTTTT.

The chain uses TRBV11-3 and TRBJ2-1; tentative D call: TRBD1 (6 bases). The CDR3 is 13 amino acids. Germline loops: CDR1 SGHNT, CDR2 YENEEA. V was cut by 5 bases and J by 4 bases, with 9 bases left in between. The CDR3 bases are TGTGCCAGCAGCCCGACAGGTTACAATGAGCAGTTCTTC. Amino acid sequence: CASSPTGYNEQFF. Looking up the rest from reference TRBV11-3 and TRBJ2-1 gives the full variable domain: EAGVVQSPRYKIIEKKQPVAFWCNPISGHNTLYWYLQNLGQGPELLIRYENEEAVDDSQLPKDRFSAERLKGVDSTLKIQPAELGDSAVYLCASSPTGYNEQFFGPGTRLTVL.

The CDR3: CASSPGTPNNEQFF. The CDR3 region has the DNA TGTGCCAGCAGCCCCGGGACACCTAACAATGAGCAGTTCTTC. The chain uses TRBV3-1 (or the pseudogene TRBV3-2) and TRBJ2-1; possible D gene TRBD1, 6 bases. CDR3 length equals 14 residues. CDR1 LGHDT and CDR2 YNNKEL come from the germline V gene (reference sequence). V dropped 4 bases and J dropped 5 bases, with 12 bases sitting between them.

V and J are TRBV11-3 and TRBJ1-3; no clear D gene. Germline V gene data show CDR1 as SGHNT and CDR2 as YENEEA. Deletions cut 3 bases from V and 1 base from J, with 10 bases between. This CDR3 spans 15 amino acids. CDR3 nucleotide sequence: TGTGCCAGCAGCTTTCAGAGGGAGTCTGGAAACACCATATATTTT. Translating it yields CASSFQRESGNTIYF.

This rearrangement joins TRBV4-1 to TRBJ2-3, with 8 nucleotides matching TRBD2. This CDR3 contains 17 residues. The junction had 7 bases not matched to a gene; V was cut back by 2 bases and J by 0 bases. Germline assignment: CDR1 MGHRA and CDR2 YSYEKL. The CDR3 reads CASSQSLAGSSTDTQYF. In nucleotides, the CDR3 is TGCGCCAGCAGCCAATCCTTAGCGGGGTCTAGCACAGATACGCAGTATTTT.

The chain couples TRBV5-5 to TRBJ1-3; D not certain. Trimming removed 0 bases from V and 0 bases from J, with 4 bases in between. From germline, CDR1 is SGHKS and CDR2 YYEKEE (reference sequence). The CDR3 covers 14 residues. CDR3: CASSLVSSGNTIYF. CDR3 sequence (DNA): TGTGCCAGCAGCTTGGTTAGCTCTGGAAACACCATATATTTT.

This clone was seen only a few times. The rearrangement links TRBV19 to TRBJ1-1; D remains ambiguous. In germline, CDR1 is LNHDA, CDR2 SQIVND (reference sequence). Between the trimmed V and J ends, which lost 6 bases and 3 bases, there was a span of 20 bases. This CDR3 is 16 amino acids long. The CDR3 DNA is TGTGCCAGTAGGATTCGAATGCAAAATCGGTACACTGAAGCTTTCTTT. This translates into CASRIRMQNRYTEAFF.

This chain uses TRBV28 with TRBJ2-7; 8 bases match TRBD1. The CDR3 is made up of 13 amino acids. V trimming: 9 bases; J trimming: 2 bases; junction bases outside the gene matches: 6. CDR1 is MDHEN and CDR2 is SYDVKM in the germline V gene. CDR3: CASLQGVPYEQYF. The CDR3 DNA reads as TGTGCCAGTTTACAGGGGGTTCCCTACGAGCAGTACTTC.

This chain connects TRBV4-2 to TRBJ2-6, with TRBD2 matching 7 bases. The length of the CDR3 is 16 residues. Germline V gives CDR1 LGHNA, CDR2 YNFKEQ. J was trimmed by 2 bases and V by 0 bases; bases with no gene match: 1. CDR3 sequence reads: CASSQDGGAGANVLTF. The CDR3, as DNA: TGTGCCAGCAGCCAAGATGGGGGGGCTGGGGCCAACGTCCTGACTTTC.

The rearrangement joins TRBV24-1 to TRBJ1-5; 10 bases line up with TRBD1. This CDR3 region has 16 residues. The germline V gene encodes CDR1 KGHDR and CDR2 SFDVKD. The V gene end was trimmed by 7 bases and the J gene end by 5 bases; junction bases not matched to a gene: 10. The CDR3 DNA sequence: TGTGCCACCAGGGGCGGGACAGGGGCCCCAGATCAGCCCCAGCATTTT. It encodes CATRGGTGAPDQPQHF.

The CDR3 here is CASSYDIYYTDTQYF. The CDR3 DNA is TGTGCCAGCAGTTACGACATTTATTACACAGATACGCAGTATTTT. The rearrangement uses TRBV6-6 and TRBJ2-3; D gene ambiguous. The CDR3 totals 15 residues. V lost 2 bases to trimming and J lost 2 bases, with 11 bases between them. CDR1 is MNHNY and CDR2 is SVGAGI in the germline V gene (reference sequence).

There are a few counts of this clone. The J gene is TRBJ1-2, the V gene TRBV7-9, with D uncertain. The germline V gene has CDR1 SEHNR and CDR2 FQNEAQ (reference sequence). Between the trimmed V and J ends, which lost 8 bases and 8 bases, there was a span of 9 bases. The CDR3 has 10 amino acids. CDR3 loop: CASGGNGYTF. The DNA of the CDR3 is TGTGCCAGCGGAGGGAACGGCTACACCTTC.

V is TRBV7-2 and J is TRBJ2-3; 7 nucleotides agree with TRBD2. Trimming removed 4 bases from V and 4 bases from J; junction bases left unmatched: 8. This CDR3 comprises 15 residues. CDR1 and CDR2 (germline): SGHTA, FQGNSA. CDR3 residues: CASSSSRLAADTQYF. CDR3 DNA sequence: TGTGCCAGCAGCTCGTCACGACTAGCTGCAGATACGCAGTATTTT.

This clone was seen once. The chain couples TRBV29-1 to TRBJ2-7; TRBD2 is a possible D gene (5 bases). The CDR3 is made up of 14 amino acids. Germline CDR1 and CDR2: SQVTM and ANQGSEA. V lost 3 bases to trimming and J lost 0 bases, with 12 bases between them. CDR3: CSVESSYDSYEQYF. CDR3 sequence (DNA): TGCAGCGTTGAGTCTAGCTATGACTCCTACGAGCAGTACTTC.

The chain carries TRBV24-1 and TRBJ2-1, with 7 bases lining up with TRBD2. J gave up 4 bases and V 3 bases, and 2 bases lay outside the gene matches. The germline V gene has CDR1 KGHDR and CDR2 SFDVKD. The CDR3 has 14 residues. CDR3 region: CATSDGGRYNEQFF. In DNA form, the CDR3 reads TGTGCCACCAGTGATGGCGGGAGATACAATGAGCAGTTCTTC.

V is TRBV19 and J is TRBJ1-3, with D possibly being TRBD1 (6 bases). V lost 5 bases and J 1 base, leaving 18 bases between the germline ends. The CDR3 totals 17 residues. Per the germline V gene, CDR1 is LNHDA and CDR2 is SQIVND (reference sequence). CDR3 protein: CASSRPGTTVSGNTIYF. Written as DNA, the CDR3 is TGTGCCAGTAGTCGCCCCGGGACAACCGTATCTGGAAACACCATATATTTT.

This chain connects TRBV11-2 to TRBJ2-2; 7 bases match TRBD1. Trimming removed 5 bases from V and 1 base from J; junction bases left unmatched: 4. The germline gives CDR1 SGHAT, CDR2 FQNNGV. The CDR3 sequence is 15 residues long. CDR3 nucleotide sequence: TGTGCCAGCAGCCTCCGGACAGGGAACACCGGGGAGCTGTTTTTT. Translated: CASSLRTGNTGELFF.

A single count supports this clone. The chain has TRBV5-5 and TRBJ2-7; TRBD1 matches 8 bases. The germline V gene encodes CDR1 SGHKS and CDR2 YYEKEE (reference sequence). This CDR3 contains 15 residues. V shed 4 bases, J shed 2 bases, and the junction held 8 bases outside the gene matches. The CDR3 sequence: CASSLDRVGTYEQYF. The CDR3 region has the DNA TGTGCCAGCAGCCTGGACAGGGTAGGAACCTACGAGCAGTACTTC.

This rearrangement joins TRBV27 to TRBJ2-7; 14 positions match TRBD2. The CDR3 totals 14 residues. After removal of 5 bases from V and 3 bases from J, the junction contained 0 bases not matched to a gene. Germline V lookup: CDR1 MNHEY, CDR2 SMNVEV (reference sequence). The CDR3 DNA follows: TGTGCCAGCAGTGGGACTAGCGGGAGCTACGAGCAGTACTTC. It specifies CASSGTSGSYEQYF.

The rearrangement links TRBV5-1 to TRBJ1-3; 9 bases are shared with TRBD1. The CDR3 spans 16 residues. V shed 4 bases and J 3 bases; nucleotides not matched to a gene: 8. Per germline, CDR1 SGHRS and CDR2 YFSETQ. CDR3 sequence (DNA): TGCGCCAGCAGCCGGGGAGGGACAGGGCTTGGAAACACCATATATTTT. Protein: CASSRGGTGLGNTIYF.